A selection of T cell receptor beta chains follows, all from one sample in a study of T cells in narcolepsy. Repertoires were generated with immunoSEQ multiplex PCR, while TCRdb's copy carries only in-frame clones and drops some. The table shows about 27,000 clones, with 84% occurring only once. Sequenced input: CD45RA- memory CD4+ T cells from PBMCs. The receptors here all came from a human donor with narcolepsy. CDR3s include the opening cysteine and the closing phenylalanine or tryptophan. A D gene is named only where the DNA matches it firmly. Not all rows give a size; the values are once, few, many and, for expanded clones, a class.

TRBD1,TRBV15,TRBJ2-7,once,CATSRTPGQNYEQYF,TGTGCCACCAGCAGAACCCCGGGACAGAACTACGAGCAGTACTTC
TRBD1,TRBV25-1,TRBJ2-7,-,CASSEAGQGNEQYF,TGTGCCAGCAGTGAAGCAGGACAGGGCAATGAGCAGTACTTC
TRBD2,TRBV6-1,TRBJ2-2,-,CASSGRLAGELANTGELFF,TGTGCCAGCAGTGGTCGACTAGCGGGAGAGCTCGCGAACACCGGGGAGCTGTTTTTT
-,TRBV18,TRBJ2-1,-,CASSPGTSRGGSYNEQFF,TGTGCCAGCTCACCCGGGACTTCCCGAGGGGGGTCCTACAATGAGCAGTTCTTC
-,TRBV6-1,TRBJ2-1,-,CASSPGGNEQFF,TGTGCCAGTAGCCCGGGCGGCAATGAGCAGTTCTTC
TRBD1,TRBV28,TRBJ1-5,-,CASRTYRGRQPQHF,TGTGCCAGCAGAACTTACAGGGGACGTCAGCCCCAGCATTTT
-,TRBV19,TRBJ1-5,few,CASSILMQPQHF,TGTGCCAGTAGTATATTGATGCAGCCCCAGCATTTT
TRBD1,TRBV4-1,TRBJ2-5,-,CASSQGGSGGKETQYF,TGCGCCAGCAGCCAAGGAGGATCAGGGGGCAAGGAGACCCAGTACTTC
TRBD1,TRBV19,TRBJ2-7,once,CASRGQGTDEQYF,TGTGCCAGTAGGGGACAGGGGACTGACGAGCAGTACTTC
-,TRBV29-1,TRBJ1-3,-,CSVGVGSGNTIYF,TGCAGCGTTGGGGTCGGCTCTGGAAACACCATATATTTT
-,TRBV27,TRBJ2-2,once,CASRPTFVRVTGELFF,TGTGCCAGCAGGCCTACCTTTGTACGGGTCACCGGGGAGCTGTTTTTT
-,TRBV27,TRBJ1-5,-,CASSRRVGQSNQPQHF,TGTGCCAGCAGCCGGAGAGTGGGGCAGAGCAATCAGCCCCAGCATTTT
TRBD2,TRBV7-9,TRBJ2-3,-,CASSVTSGLTDTQYF,TGTGCCAGCAGCGTAACTAGCGGGCTCACAGATACGCAGTATTTT
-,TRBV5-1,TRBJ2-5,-,CASSRPSSTDRNQETQYF,TGCGCCAGCAGCAGACCTTCATCCACGGACCGAAACCAAGAGACCCAGTACTTC
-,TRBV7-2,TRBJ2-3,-,CASSFKGGSSTDTQYF,TGTGCCAGCAGCTTCAAGGGCGGATCTAGCACAGATACGCAGTATTTT
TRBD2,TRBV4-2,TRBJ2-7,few,CASSQESGRGNEQYF,TGTGCCAGCAGCCAAGAGAGCGGGAGGGGAAACGAGCAGTACTTC
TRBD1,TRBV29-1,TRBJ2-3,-,CSVARQGSATDTQYF,TGCAGCGTTGCTCGACAGGGTTCGGCCACAGATACGCAGTATTTT
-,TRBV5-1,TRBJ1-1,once,CASSTEGRMNTEAFF,TGCGCCAGCAGTACTGAGGGGCGGATGAACACTGAAGCTTTCTTT
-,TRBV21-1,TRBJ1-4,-,CASSKGQGRRDEKLFF,TGTGCCAGCAGCAAGGGACAGGGGAGGCGAGATGAAAAACTGTTTTTT
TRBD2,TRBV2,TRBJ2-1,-,CASSEGTRWFF,TGTGCCAGCAGTGAGGGGACTAGGTGGTTCTTC
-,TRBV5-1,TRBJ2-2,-,CASSLGANPTGELFF,TGCGCCAGCAGCTTGGGGGCAAACCCAACCGGGGAGCTGTTTTTT
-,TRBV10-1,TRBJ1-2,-,CASSESRVYGYTF,TGCGCCAGCAGTGAGTCTCGGGTCTATGGCTACACCTTC
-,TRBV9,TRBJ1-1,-,CASSTREGNTEAFF,TGTGCCAGCAGCACCCGGGAGGGGAACACTGAAGCTTTCTTT
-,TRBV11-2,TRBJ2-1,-,CASSLRQSSYNEQFF,TGTGCCAGCAGCTTAAGACAGTCTTCCTACAATGAGCAGTTCTTC
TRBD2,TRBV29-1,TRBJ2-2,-,CSALAGANTGELFF,TGCAGCGCACTAGCGGGGGCAAACACCGGGGAGCTGTTTTTT
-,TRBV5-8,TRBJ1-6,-,CASSSYSGEGSPLHF,TGTGCCAGCAGCTCTTATTCAGGGGAAGGGTCACCCCTCCACTTT
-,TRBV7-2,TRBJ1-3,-,CASSAFSGNTIYF,TGTGCCAGCAGCGCCTTCTCTGGAAACACCATATATTTT
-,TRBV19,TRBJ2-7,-,CASSIRGPSEQYF,TGTGCCAGTAGTATCAGAGGGCCATCGGAGCAGTACTTC
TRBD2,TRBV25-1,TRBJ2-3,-,CASSQTSGTDTQYF,TGTGCCAGCAGTCAGACTAGCGGCACAGATACGCAGTATTTT
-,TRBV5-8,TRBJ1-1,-,CASSRSRGMNTEAFF,TGTGCCAGCAGCAGAAGCAGGGGTATGAACACTGAAGCTTTCTTT
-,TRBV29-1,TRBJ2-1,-,CSVGLRVGRLTYNEQFF,TGCAGCGTTGGGCTGAGGGTCGGGAGACTGACCTACAATGAGCAGTTCTTC
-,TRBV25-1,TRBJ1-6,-,CASSWSGGSPLHF,TGTGCCAGCAGTTGGTCAGGAGGGTCACCCCTCCACTTT
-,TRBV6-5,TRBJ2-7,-,CASSRGPTQYF,TGTGCCAGCTCCCGCGGGCCTACTCAGTACTTC